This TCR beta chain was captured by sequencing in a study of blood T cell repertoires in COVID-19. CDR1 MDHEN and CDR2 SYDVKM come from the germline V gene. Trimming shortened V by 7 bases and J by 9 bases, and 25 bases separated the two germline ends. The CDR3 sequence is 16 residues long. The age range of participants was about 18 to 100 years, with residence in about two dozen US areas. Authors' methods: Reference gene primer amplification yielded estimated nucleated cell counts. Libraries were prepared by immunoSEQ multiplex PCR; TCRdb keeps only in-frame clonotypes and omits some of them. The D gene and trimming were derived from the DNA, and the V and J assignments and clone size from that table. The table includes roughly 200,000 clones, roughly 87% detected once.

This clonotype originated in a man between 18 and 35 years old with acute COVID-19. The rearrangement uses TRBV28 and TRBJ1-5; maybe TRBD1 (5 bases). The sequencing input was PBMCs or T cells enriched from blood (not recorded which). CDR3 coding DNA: TGTGCCAGCACCTCGTCTGGGGGGGGTAGATTCACGCCCCAGCATTTT. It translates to CASTSSGGGRFTPQHF.